The T cell receptor (beta chain) under discussion was sequenced for a study of OX40 agonist ivuxolimab in advanced cancers. The overall study: Partial responses were observed in three patients, of whom one had hepatocellular carcinoma and two had cutaneous melanoma. Study results and limitations: Among the lowest peripheral clonal expansion occurred in 0.1-3.0 mg/kg partial responders.

CDR1 and CDR2 from the germline V gene are GTSNPN and SVGIG (reference sequence). CDR3 length: 12 amino acids. Trimming took off 3 bases at V and 8 bases at J, with 12 bases between the two ends. Clones were read by immunoSEQ multiplex PCR, and TCRdb kept only the in-frame ones, dropping some. The sample records 71,000 or so clones, approximately 90% being singletons. Concerning this clone: Antigen specificity is unknown.

The chain links TRBV30 to TRBJ2-3, with D possibly being TRBD2 (5 bases). The input for sequencing was CD4+ or CD8+ T cells sorted from blood, taken in a trial of the OX40 agonist ivuxolimab. The receptor was isolated from an adult with an advanced solid tumor such as melanoma, head and neck, liver or kidney cancer. The chain's CDR3 is CAWSPGLATQYF. CDR3 bases: TGTGCCTGGAGCCCCGGGCTAGCTACGCAGTATTTT.